Listed below are T cell receptor beta chains from one sample, sequenced in a study of immune evolution from preneoplasia to lung adenocarcinoma. Assay used: immunoSEQ multiplex PCR; TCRdb lists only in-frame clones, some missing. Altogether about 15,000 clones are present, 80% to 90% being singletons, with the ten largest covering approximately 4.2%. The sequenced material came from FFPE minimally invasive lung adenocarcinoma tissue. The receptors derive from a person aged 70 to 85 with lung adenocarcinoma. Each CDR3 is given with its conserved first and last residue. The D gene is left open where the match is weak. Clone size is shown for a subset of rows, as once, few, many or a class of expanded clone.

d_gene	v_gene	abundance	j_gene	CDR3nt	CDR3aa
NA	TRBV29-1	NA	TRBJ2-4	TGCAGCGTTGAAGATACGGGAAGGGTCATTCAGTACTTC	CSVEDTGRVIQYF
TRBD1	TRBV19	few	TRBJ2-4	TGTGCCAGTAGCCGGACAGGGGAAAACATTCAGTACTTC	CASSRTGENIQYF
TRBD1	TRBV5-4	NA	TRBJ2-2	TGTGCCAGCAGTCCAATGACAGGGTATAGCACCGGGGAGCTGTTTTTT	CASSPMTGYSTGELFF
TRBD1	TRBV30	NA	TRBJ1-2	TGTGCCTGTCACAGGGGTACATATGGCTACACCTTC	CACHRGTYGYTF
NA	TRBV5-6	NA	TRBJ1-1	TGTGCCAGCAGCGCATCAGGGATTGAAGCTTTCTTT	CASSASGIEAFF
TRBD1	TRBV6-4	few	TRBJ2-7	TGTGCCACCACTAAAGGACAGGGGGCTTTCTCCTACGAGCAGTACTTC	CATTKGQGAFSYEQYF
NA	TRBV28	NA	TRBJ1-3	TGTGCCAGCAAAGAGCGCGGAAACACCATATATTTT	CASKERGNTIYF
NA	TRBV28	NA	TRBJ1-1	TGTGCCAGCAGTTTCCGGGGAATGAACACTGAAGCTTTCTTT	CASSFRGMNTEAFF
NA	TRBV15	NA	TRBJ2-3	TGTGCCACCAGCAGACATTTAGAGTGGGTAGATGATACGCAGTATTTT	CATSRHLEWVDDTQYF
TRBD1	TRBV11-2	NA	TRBJ2-1	TGTGCCAGCAGCGCAGACAGGGATGAGCAGTTCTTC	CASSADRDEQFF
NA	TRBV6-5	NA	TRBJ2-7	TGTGCCAGCCGTCCGGATACGAGCTCCTACGAGCAGTACTTC	CASRPDTSSYEQYF
TRBD1	TRBV2	NA	TRBJ1-2	TGTGCCAGCCGACAGACAGGGGGACTTTCCGGCTACACCTTC	CASRQTGGLSGYTF
NA	TRBV29-1	NA	TRBJ2-3	TGCAGCGTTGACGGGACCAAAGAGCACACAGATACGCAGTATTTT	CSVDGTKEHTDTQYF
NA	TRBV7-9	few	TRBJ1-4	TGTGCCAGCAGCTTGTCGGAGATTGATGAAAAACTGTTTTTT	CASSLSEIDEKLFF
TRBD1	TRBV4-1	few	TRBJ2-7	TGCGCCAGCAGCCCCGGACAGGGGGCGCGGTACGAGCAGTACTTC	CASSPGQGARYEQYF
NA	TRBV5-1	NA	TRBJ2-5	TGCGCCAGCAGCCCACTCCCCGGGGAAGAGACCCAGTACTTC	CASSPLPGEETQYF
NA	TRBV19	NA	TRBJ2-7	TGTGCCAGTAGGTTCGGAGGGGAAGGCTACGAGCAGTACTTC	CASRFGGEGYEQYF
TRBD2	TRBV7-9	NA	TRBJ2-2	TGTGCCAGCAGCGCTACTAGCGGGGAGCCCACCGGGGAGCTGTTTTTT	CASSATSGEPTGELFF
NA	TRBV7-9	once	TRBJ1-2	TGTGCCAGCAGCCTTGGGGCCAACCCTAACTATGGCTACACCTTC	CASSLGANPNYGYTF
NA	TRBV5-5	NA	TRBJ1-1	TGTGCCAGCAGCTTGAACAGTAACACTGAAGCTTTCTTT	CASSLNSNTEAFF
NA	TRBV2	NA	TRBJ2-6	TGTGCCAGCAGGCGATCTGGGGCCAACGTCCTGACTTTC	CASRRSGANVLTF
TRBD1	TRBV10-3	NA	TRBJ1-2	TGTGCCATCACCGGGACAGGGGAGAGATTCGGTGGCTACACCTTC	CAITGTGERFGGYTF
NA	TRBV14	once	TRBJ2-1	TGTGCCAGCAGCCAAGTAGGAGCGCAGGTGCAGTTCTTC	CASSQVGAQVQFF
TRBD2	TRBV5-4	NA	TRBJ2-1	TGTGCCAGCAGCCCTGCCGGGACTAGCGGTTACAATGAGCAGTTCTTC	CASSPAGTSGYNEQFF
NA	TRBV9	NA	TRBJ2-4	TGTGCCAGCAGTCTAGCAGCCAAAAACATTCAGTACTTC	CASSLAAKNIQYF
NA	TRBV6-5	NA	TRBJ2-7	TGTGCCAGCAGGCCTCAGGCAGTCTACGAGCAGTACTTC	CASRPQAVYEQYF
NA	TRBV30	NA	TRBJ2-3	TGTGCCTGGAGTGTCGGGGGAGATGCAGATACGCAGTATTTT	CAWSVGGDADTQYF
TRBD2	TRBV27	NA	TRBJ2-3	TGTGCCAGCAGTTTATGGACTAGCGGGAGGGGAACAGATACGCAGTATTTT	CASSLWTSGRGTDTQYF
TRBD1	TRBV30	NA	TRBJ1-1	TGTGCCTGGAGTTCGACAGGGGCAGGGATGAACACTGAAGCTTTCTTT	CAWSSTGAGMNTEAFF
TRBD1	TRBV5-4	NA	TRBJ1-2	TGTGCCAGCAGCTTTACAGGGGGCCCGGGCGGCTACACCTTC	CASSFTGGPGGYTF
NA	TRBV5-1	few	TRBJ1-2	TGCGCCAGCAGCTTGGACCCGACAGCCCGCTATGGCTACACCTTC	CASSLDPTARYGYTF
TRBD2	TRBV9	NA	TRBJ2-1	TGTGCCAGCAGCGCCCCGGGACTAGCGTCCAATGAGCAGTTCTTC	CASSAPGLASNEQFF
NA	TRBV10-2	NA	TRBJ1-5	TGCGCCAGCAGTGATTGGGATTCCAATCAGCCCCAGCATTTT	CASSDWDSNQPQHF
NA	TRBV6-1	NA	TRBJ1-1	TGTGCCAGCAGTGATGTGTCACGAGGTTCTGAAGCTTTCTTT	CASSDVSRGSEAFF
NA	TRBV11-1	NA	TRBJ2-2	TGTGCCAGCAGCTTAGCGAACACCGGGGAGCTGTTTTTT	CASSLANTGELFF
NA	TRBV25-1	NA	TRBJ1-4	TGTGCCAGCAGTGAGGAGTGGGAACTGTTTTTT	CASSEEWELFF
NA	TRBV7-3	NA	TRBJ2-5	TGTGCCAGCAGCTTACGGGGTAGGGAGACCCAGTACTTC	CASSLRGRETQYF
NA	TRBV6-5	NA	TRBJ2-6	TGTGCCGTACAGACGAAAGGGGCCAACGTCCTGACTTTC	CAVQTKGANVLTF
NA	TRBV5-6	NA	TRBJ2-7	TGTGCCAGCAGCTTGGAGGGTCCCTACGAGCAGTACTTC	CASSLEGPYEQYF
NA	TRBV19	NA	TRBJ2-3	TGTGCCAGTAAGCCGGGGAGCACAGATACGCAGTATTTT	CASKPGSTDTQYF
NA	TRBV9	medium-sized	TRBJ2-1	TGTGCCAGCAGCTCAACGGGTGAGCAGTTCTTC	CASSSTGEQFF
TRBD1	TRBV5-4	once	TRBJ1-2	TGTGCCAGCAGCTTGGAGAACAGGGGAGGCTACACCTTC	CASSLENRGGYTF
TRBD1	TRBV30	few	TRBJ2-7	TGTGCCTGGAGTGACCGGACAGGGGGGCTTTACGAGCAGTACTTC	CAWSDRTGGLYEQYF
NA	TRBV5-1	NA	TRBJ1-1	TGCGCCAGCAGCCCTCCCTCGGGTAATGCTGAAGCTTTCTTT	CASSPPSGNAEAFF
NA	TRBV27	few	TRBJ2-1	TGTGCCAGCAGTTTCCTGGGACTCGGAACTAATGAGCAGTTCTTC	CASSFLGLGTNEQFF
NA	TRBV30	NA	TRBJ2-7	TGTGCCTGGACCGGAGGGGTTATACACGAGCAGTACTTC	CAWTGGVIHEQYF
NA	TRBV6-5	NA	TRBJ1-1	TGTGCCAGCACCGGGGGGGAGAAGAACACTGAAGCTTTCTTT	CASTGGEKNTEAFF
NA	TRBV12-5	NA	TRBJ2-3	TGTGCTAGTGGTCCCGTCTGGGATGGGGCAGATACGCAGTATTTT	CASGPVWDGADTQYF
TRBD2	TRBV18	NA	TRBJ2-3	TGTGCCAGCTCACCTCGGACTAGCGGGAGAGAGATAGATACGCAGTATTTT	CASSPRTSGREIDTQYF
TRBD1	TRBV19	NA	TRBJ2-1	TGTGCCACGCGATACCCGGACAGGGGTTACAATGAGCAGTTCTTC	CATRYPDRGYNEQFF
NA	TRBV11-3	NA	TRBJ1-1	TGTGCCAGCAGCTTACCGGGGTCGGACACTGAAGCTTTCTTT	CASSLPGSDTEAFF
NA	TRBV5-1	NA	TRBJ1-1	TGCGCCAGCAGCTTGGGCAGTGGCACTGAAGCTTTCTTT	CASSLGSGTEAFF
NA	TRBV13	once	TRBJ1-3	TGTGCCAGCAGATGGGGAAACTCTGGAAACACCATATATTTT	CASRWGNSGNTIYF
TRBD1	TRBV6-1	NA	TRBJ1-5	TGTGCCAGCAGGGGGACAGGGGATAGCAATCAGCCCCAGCATTTT	CASRGTGDSNQPQHF
NA	TRBV29-1	NA	TRBJ2-7	TGCAGCGTTGAAGAGGACTCCTACGAGCAGTACTTC	CSVEEDSYEQYF